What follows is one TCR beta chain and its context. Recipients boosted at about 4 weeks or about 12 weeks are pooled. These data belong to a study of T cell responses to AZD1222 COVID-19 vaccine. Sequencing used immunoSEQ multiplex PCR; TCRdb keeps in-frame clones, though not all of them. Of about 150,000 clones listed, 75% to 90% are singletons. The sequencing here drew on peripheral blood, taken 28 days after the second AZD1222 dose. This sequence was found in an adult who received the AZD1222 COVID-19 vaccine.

CDR3 sequence reads: CASSPIFGDRYSYEQYF. The CDR3 DNA sequence: TGTGCCAGCAGTCCGATCTTCGGGGACAGATACTCCTACGAGCAGTACTTC. The chain couples TRBV27 to TRBJ2-7; the match to TRBD1 covers 7 bases. This CDR3 contains 17 residues. With 5 bases clipped from V and 0 bases from J, the junction kept 13 bases outside the gene matches. Germline V gives CDR1 MNHEY, CDR2 SMNVEV (reference sequence).